This T cell receptor beta chain emerged from a study of T cell responses to AZD1222 COVID-19 vaccine. Data came from immunoSEQ multiplex PCR; TCRdb stores just in-frame clones and leaves some out. The table lists around 160,000 clones, roughly nine tenths of them singletons, with around 3.8% in the top ten. V lost 5 bases, J lost 2 bases, and 12 bases lay in between. In germline, CDR1 is GTSNPN, CDR2 SVGIG (reference sequence). CDR3 length: 13 amino acids. The V and J genes are TRBV30 and TRBJ1-2; D perhaps matches TRBD1 (5 bases). This clonotype was obtained from an adult who received the AZD1222 COVID-19 vaccine. The specimen was peripheral blood, collected 28 days after the second AZD1222 dose. This chain's CDR3 is CAWAGMGNYGYTF. The CDR3 bases are TGTGCCTGGGCAGGGATGGGGAACTATGGCTACACCTTC. Combining the CDR3 with reference TRBV30 and TRBJ1-2 gives the whole variable domain SQTIHQWPATLVQPVGSPLSLECTVEGTSNPNLYWYRQAAGRGLQLLFYSVGIGQISSEVPQNLSASRPQDRQFILSSKKLLLSDSGFYLCAWAGMGNYGYTFGSGTRLTVV.